One sample yielded the 13 T cell receptor beta chains listed below, sequenced in a study of blood T cell repertoires in COVID-19. Repertoires were generated with immunoSEQ multiplex PCR, while TCRdb's copy carries only in-frame clones and drops some. Of roughly 200,000 clones listed, 75% to 90% were seen once; the top ten hold approximately 2%. The sequencing input was PBMCs or T cells enriched from blood (not recorded which). The receptors come from a woman aged 25 to 45 who had recovered from COVID-19.

The V call is TRBV13, the J call TRBJ1-2, with 9 positions matching TRBD1. Trimming at V came to 5 bases and at J to 4 bases, leaving 14 bases not matched to a gene. Germline V gene sequence: CDR1 PRHDT, CDR2 FYEKMQ (reference sequence). This CDR3 has 17 residues. CDR3 residues: CASSGAGTGSYGYGYTF. The CDR3 bases are TGTGCCAGCAGCGGAGCGGGGACAGGGTCTTACGGCTATGGCTACACCTTC.

V gene TRBV6-5 combines with J gene TRBJ2-7; 7 nucleotides agree with TRBD2. V shed 2 bases, J shed 4 bases, and the junction held 5 bases outside the gene matches. Germline V CDR1 and CDR2: MNHEY, SVGAGI. This CDR3 contains 14 residues. CDR3 region: CASSYGRERYEQYF. CDR3 sequence (DNA): TGTGCCAGCAGTTACGGGCGGGAGCGGTACGAGCAGTACTTC.

The V and J genes are TRBV9 and TRBJ2-5, with TRBD2 matching over 13 bases. Per germline, CDR1 SGDLS and CDR2 YYNGEE. The ends lost 5 bases at V and 3 bases at J; junction bases unmatched: 4. This CDR3 region has 15 residues. The CDR3: CASRAGTSGEETQYF. CDR3 nucleotide sequence: TGTGCCAGCAGAGCCGGGACTAGCGGGGAAGAGACCCAGTACTTC.

This clone was detected once. The chain uses TRBV2 and TRBJ2-7; 9 nucleotides agree with TRBD1. CDR3 size: 14 residues. CDR1 SNHLY and CDR2 FYNNEI come from the germline V gene. Losses at the gene ends were 7 bases for V and 4 bases for J; bases not matched to a gene: 8. The CDR3 DNA sequence: TGTGCCAGCAACTCGGGACAGGGACAATACGAGCAGTACTTC. This sequence encodes CASNSGQGQYEQYF.

This clone was recorded only once. This chain links TRBV7-2 with TRBJ2-1, with 7 bases aligning to TRBD2. Germline V gives CDR1 SGHTA, CDR2 FQGNSA. The trim removed 3 bases at V and 4 bases at J, leaving 12 bases unmatched. There are 17 residues in the CDR3. The CDR3 DNA reads as TGTGCCAGCAGCTTCTCTCGGACTAGGGGCAAATACAATGAGCAGTTCTTC. It yields the protein CASSFSRTRGKYNEQFF.

The chain couples TRBV5-4 to TRBJ2-3; TRBD2 agrees at 16 bases. The CDR3 sequence is 18 residues long. Trimming removed 4 bases from V and 0 bases from J; junction bases left unmatched: 5. Germline V gene data show CDR1 as SGHNT and CDR2 as YYREEE (reference sequence). CDR3 protein: CASSPGLAGGLSTDTQYF. DNA of the CDR3: TGTGCCAGCAGCCCGGGACTAGCGGGGGGGCTAAGCACAGATACGCAGTATTTT.

The J gene is TRBJ1-3, the V gene TRBV30, with D hard to call. The CDR3 is 12 residues long. V dropped 3 bases and J dropped 1 base, with 4 bases sitting between them. In germline, CDR1 is GTSNPN, CDR2 SVGIG (reference sequence). CDR3 in DNA: TGTGCCTGGAGCCTTTCTGGAAACACCATATATTTT. Translating it yields CAWSLSGNTIYF.

This rearrangement joins TRBV5-8 to TRBJ1-6; D is uncertain. With 3 bases removed from V and 8 bases from J, the gap between germline ends came to 12 bases. Germline loops: CDR1 SGHTS, CDR2 YDEGEE. The CDR3 runs to 14 residues. CDR3 bases: TGTGCCAGCAGCTCCCCCCCCGGGTATTCACCCCTCCACTTT. Translation gives CASSSPPGYSPLHF.

This clone was seen once. J is TRBJ1-2 and V is TRBV19, with TRBD1 as a possible D gene (6 bases). V was shortened by 5 bases and J by 0 bases, with 13 bases between the two germline ends. Germline CDR1 reads LNHDA; CDR2 reads SQIVND (reference sequence). The CDR3 covers 15 residues. CDR3 nucleotide sequence: TGTGCCAGTAGTTCTCCGGGACACTCTAACTATGGCTACACCTTC. It is translated as CASSSPGHSNYGYTF.

In its sample, this clone was seen a few times. The CDR3 bases are TGTGCCAGCAGCTTAGTCCAGGCCCTAGGAGGCTATGGCTACACCTTC. Translation: CASSLVQALGGYGYTF. The rearrangement links TRBV7-9 to TRBJ1-2; no definite D call. Trimming removed 1 base from V and 4 bases from J, with 16 bases in between. Germline CDR1 is SEHNR and CDR2 is FQNEAQ (reference sequence). The CDR3 extends over 16 amino acids.

The chain recombines TRBV10-3 with TRBJ2-1; TRBD1 matches 7 bases. The germline V gene encodes CDR1 ENHRY and CDR2 SYGVKD. With V trimmed by 0 bases and J by 6 bases, 8 bases remained unmatched. The CDR3 totals 16 residues. The CDR3 protein is CAISESSQGRFNEQFF. CDR3 nucleotides: TGTGCCATCAGTGAGTCGTCACAGGGGCGATTCAATGAGCAGTTCTTC.

V and J are TRBV6-4 and TRBJ1-1, with D possibly TRBD1 on 5 matching bases. Germline V gene sequence: CDR1 MRHNA, CDR2 SNTAGT. The CDR3 has 14 amino acids. Trimming removed 0 bases from V and 2 bases from J, with 7 bases in between. CDR3 nucleotides: TGTGCCAGCAGTGACTCGGGGGGAAACACTGAAGCTTTCTTT. It yields the protein CASSDSGGNTEAFF.

The table lists this clone with a count of one. V gene TRBV19 combines with J gene TRBJ2-7; 10 nucleotides align to TRBD2. The CDR3 runs to 16 residues. Trimming removed 2 bases from V and 2 bases from J; junction bases left unmatched: 6. Germline values: CDR1 LNHDA, CDR2 SQIVND (reference sequence). This chain's CDR3 is CASSISGLARPYEQYF. CDR3 sequence (DNA): TGTGCCAGTAGTATATCGGGACTAGCGAGACCCTACGAGCAGTACTTC.